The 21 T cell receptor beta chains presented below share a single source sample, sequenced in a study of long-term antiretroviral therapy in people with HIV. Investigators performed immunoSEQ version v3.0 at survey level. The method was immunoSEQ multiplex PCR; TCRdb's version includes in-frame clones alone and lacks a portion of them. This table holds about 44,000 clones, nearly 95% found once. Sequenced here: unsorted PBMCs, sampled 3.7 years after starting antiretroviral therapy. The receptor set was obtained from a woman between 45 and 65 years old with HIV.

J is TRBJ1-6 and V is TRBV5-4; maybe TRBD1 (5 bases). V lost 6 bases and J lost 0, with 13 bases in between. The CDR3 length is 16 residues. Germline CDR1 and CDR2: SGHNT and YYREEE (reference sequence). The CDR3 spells CASTAQAPSYNSPLHF. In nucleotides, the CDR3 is TGTGCCAGCACCGCACAGGCCCCCTCCTATAATTCACCCCTCCACTTT.

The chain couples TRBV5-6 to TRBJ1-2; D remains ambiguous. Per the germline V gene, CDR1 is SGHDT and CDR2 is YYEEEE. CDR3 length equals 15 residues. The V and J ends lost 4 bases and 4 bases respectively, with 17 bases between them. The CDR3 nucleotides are TGTGCCAGCAGCCCCGGACGGCTTTTAGGCTATGGCTACACCTTC. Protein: CASSPGRLLGYGYTF.

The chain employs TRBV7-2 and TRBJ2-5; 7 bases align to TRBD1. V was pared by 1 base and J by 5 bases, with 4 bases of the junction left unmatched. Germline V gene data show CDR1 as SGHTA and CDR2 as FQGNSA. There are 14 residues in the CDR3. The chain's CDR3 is CASSLDRGRETQYF. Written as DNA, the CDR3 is TGTGCCAGCAGCTTAGACAGGGGACGGGAGACCCAGTACTTC.

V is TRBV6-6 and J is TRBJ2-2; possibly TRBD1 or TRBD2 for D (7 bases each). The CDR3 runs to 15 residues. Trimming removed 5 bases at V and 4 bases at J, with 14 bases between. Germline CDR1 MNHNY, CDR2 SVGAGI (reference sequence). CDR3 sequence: CASSRDSGVTGELFF. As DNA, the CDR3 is TGTGCCAGCAGTAGGGACAGCGGGGTCACCGGGGAGCTGTTTTTT.

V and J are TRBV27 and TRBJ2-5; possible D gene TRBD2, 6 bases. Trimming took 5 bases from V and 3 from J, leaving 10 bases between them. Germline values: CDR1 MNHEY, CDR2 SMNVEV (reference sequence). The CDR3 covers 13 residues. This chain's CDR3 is CASSADYEETQYF. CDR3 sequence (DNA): TGTGCCAGCAGTGCGGACTACGAAGAGACCCAGTACTTC.

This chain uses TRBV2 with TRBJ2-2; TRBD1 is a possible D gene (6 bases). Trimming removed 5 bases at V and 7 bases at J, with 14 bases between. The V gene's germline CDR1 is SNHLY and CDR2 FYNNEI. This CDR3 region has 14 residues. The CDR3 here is CASSLPRGSGELFF. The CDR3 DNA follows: TGTGCCAGCAGTCTCCCCAGGGGAAGCGGGGAGCTGTTTTTT.

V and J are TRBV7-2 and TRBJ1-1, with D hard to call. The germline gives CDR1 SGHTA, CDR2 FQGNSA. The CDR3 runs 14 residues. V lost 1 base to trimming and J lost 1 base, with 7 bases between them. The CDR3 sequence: CASSLVQANTEAFF. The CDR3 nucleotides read TGTGCCAGCAGCTTAGTCCAAGCGAACACTGAAGCTTTCTTT.

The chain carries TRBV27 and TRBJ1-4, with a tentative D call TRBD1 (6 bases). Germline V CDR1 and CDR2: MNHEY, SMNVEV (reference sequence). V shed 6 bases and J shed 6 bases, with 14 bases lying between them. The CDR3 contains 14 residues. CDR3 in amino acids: CASRQQGDHEKLFF. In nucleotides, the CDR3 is TGTGCCAGCAGACAACAGGGAGATCATGAAAAACTGTTTTTT.

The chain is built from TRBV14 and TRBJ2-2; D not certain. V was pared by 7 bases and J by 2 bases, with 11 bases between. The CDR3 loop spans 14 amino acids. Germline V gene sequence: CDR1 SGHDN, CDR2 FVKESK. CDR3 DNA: TGTGCCAGCACCGGATCCCTCAACACCGGGGAGCTGTTTTTT. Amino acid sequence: CASTGSLNTGELFF.

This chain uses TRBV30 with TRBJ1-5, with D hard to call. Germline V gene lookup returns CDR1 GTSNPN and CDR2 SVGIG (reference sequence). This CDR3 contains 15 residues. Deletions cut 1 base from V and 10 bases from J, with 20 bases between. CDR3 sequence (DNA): TGTGCCTGGAGTGCGGGAACCGGGAGAGACTCACCCCAGCATTTT. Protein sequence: CAWSAGTGRDSPQHF.

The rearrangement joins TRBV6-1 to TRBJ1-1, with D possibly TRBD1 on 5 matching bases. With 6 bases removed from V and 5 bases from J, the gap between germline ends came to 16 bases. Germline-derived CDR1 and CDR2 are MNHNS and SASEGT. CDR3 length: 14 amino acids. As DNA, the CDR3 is TGTGCCAGCAGGGTAGAGGGGCGGGGTACTGAAGCTTTCTTT. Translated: CASRVEGRGTEAFF.

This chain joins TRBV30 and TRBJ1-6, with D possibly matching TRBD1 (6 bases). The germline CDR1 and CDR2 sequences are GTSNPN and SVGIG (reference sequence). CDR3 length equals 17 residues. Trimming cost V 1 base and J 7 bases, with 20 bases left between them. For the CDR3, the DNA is TGTGCCTGGAGTGCCCTAAAGGACAGTCGCGGAAATTCACCCCTCCACTTT. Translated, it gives CAWSALKDSRGNSPLHF.

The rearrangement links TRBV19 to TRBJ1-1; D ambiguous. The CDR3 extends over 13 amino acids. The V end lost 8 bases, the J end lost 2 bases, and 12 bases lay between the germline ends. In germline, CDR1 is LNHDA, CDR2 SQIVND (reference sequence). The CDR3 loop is CASYNRDNTEAFF. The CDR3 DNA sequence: TGTGCCAGTTACAACCGGGATAACACTGAAGCTTTCTTT.

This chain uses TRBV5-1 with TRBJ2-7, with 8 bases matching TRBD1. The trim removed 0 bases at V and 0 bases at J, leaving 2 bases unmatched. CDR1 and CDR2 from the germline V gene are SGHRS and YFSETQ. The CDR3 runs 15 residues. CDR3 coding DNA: TGCGCCAGCAGCTTGGGGACAGGGCACTCCTACGAGCAGTACTTC. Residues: CASSLGTGHSYEQYF. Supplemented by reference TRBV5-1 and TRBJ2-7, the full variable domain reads KAGVTQTPRYLIKTRGQQVTLSCSPISGHRSVSWYQQTPGQGLQFLFEYFSETQRNKGNFPGRFSGRQFSNSRSEMNVSTLELGDSALYLCASSLGTGHSYEQYFGPGTRLTVT.

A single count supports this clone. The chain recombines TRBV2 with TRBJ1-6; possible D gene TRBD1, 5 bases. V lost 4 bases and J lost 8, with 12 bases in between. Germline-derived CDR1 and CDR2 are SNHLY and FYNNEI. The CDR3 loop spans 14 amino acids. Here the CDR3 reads CASSVGGRDSPLHF. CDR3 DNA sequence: TGTGCCAGCAGTGTCGGGGGGAGGGATTCACCCCTCCACTTT.

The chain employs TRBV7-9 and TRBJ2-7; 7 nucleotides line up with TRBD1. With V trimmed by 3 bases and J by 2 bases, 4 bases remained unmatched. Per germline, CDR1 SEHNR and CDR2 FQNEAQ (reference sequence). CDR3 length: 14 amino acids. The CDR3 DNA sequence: TGTGCCAGCAGCTTGACAGGGCCTCCCTACGAGCAGTACTTC. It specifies CASSLTGPPYEQYF.

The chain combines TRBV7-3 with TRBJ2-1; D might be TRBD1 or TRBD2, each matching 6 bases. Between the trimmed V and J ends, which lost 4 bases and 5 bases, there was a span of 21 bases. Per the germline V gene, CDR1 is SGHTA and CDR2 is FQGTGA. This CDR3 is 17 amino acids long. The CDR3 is CASSSGLEGGLNNEQFF. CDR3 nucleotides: TGTGCCAGCAGCTCCGGCCTAGAGGGGGGCCTCAACAATGAGCAGTTCTTC.

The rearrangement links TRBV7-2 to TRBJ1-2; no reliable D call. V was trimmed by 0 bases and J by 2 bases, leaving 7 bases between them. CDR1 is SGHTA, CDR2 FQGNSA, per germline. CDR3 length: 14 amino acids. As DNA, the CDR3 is TGTGCCAGCAGCTTAGCGGTGGGCAACTATGGCTACACCTTC. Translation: CASSLAVGNYGYTF.

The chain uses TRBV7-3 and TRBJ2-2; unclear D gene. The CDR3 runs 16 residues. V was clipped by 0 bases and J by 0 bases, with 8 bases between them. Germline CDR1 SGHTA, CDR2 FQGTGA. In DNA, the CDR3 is TGTGCCAGCAGCTTAACGAGCATTGCGAACACCGGGGAGCTGTTTTTT. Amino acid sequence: CASSLTSIANTGELFF. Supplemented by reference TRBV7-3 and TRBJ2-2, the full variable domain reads GAGVSQTPSNKVTEKGKYVELRCDPISGHTALYWYRQSLGQGPEFLIYFQGTGAADDSGLPNDRFFAVRPEGSVSTLKIQRTERGDSAVYLCASSLTSIANTGELFFGEGSRLTVL.

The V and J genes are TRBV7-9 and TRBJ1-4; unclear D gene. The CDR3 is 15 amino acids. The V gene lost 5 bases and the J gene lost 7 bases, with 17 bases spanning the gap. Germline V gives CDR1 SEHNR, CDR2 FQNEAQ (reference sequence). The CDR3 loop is CASSPGSGLGEKLFF. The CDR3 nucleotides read TGTGCCAGCAGCCCCGGCTCCGGACTGGGTGAAAAACTGTTTTTT.

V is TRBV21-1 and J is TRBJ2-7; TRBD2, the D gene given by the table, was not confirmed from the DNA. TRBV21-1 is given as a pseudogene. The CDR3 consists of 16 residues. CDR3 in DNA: TGTGCCAGCAGCAAAGAAGCGGGAAGGCAGGGCGGCGAGCAGTACTTC. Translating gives CASSKEAGRQGGEQYF.